Sequencing of this T cell receptor (beta chain) was carried out in a study of response to subunit inactivated influenza vaccine. TCRdb fed the RT-PCR reads into MiXCR, producing one record per CDR3 protein. The profile shows about 610,000 distinct CDR3 sequences, about 14% of them singletons. This clonotype was seen a handful of times. The sample here was PBMCs from blood, taken approximately 13 days after vaccination. The receptor was derived from a man between 50 and 59 years old who received an inactivated influenza vaccine.

In nucleotides, the CDR3 is TGCGCCAGCAGCTTGGGTAGGACCAGCTCCTACAATGAGCAGTTCTTC. Translating gives CASSLGRTSSYNEQFF. The gene calls are TRBV5-1 and TRBJ2-1; D call uncertain. This CDR3 spans 16 amino acids. CDR1 is SGHRS, CDR2 YFSETQ, per germline. V was pared by 0 bases and J by 0 bases, with 10 bases between.